A selection of T cell receptor beta chains follows, all from one sample in a study of siplizumab effects on memory and regulatory T cells. Repertoires were generated with immunoSEQ multiplex PCR, while TCRdb's copy carries only in-frame clones and drops some. This sample yields some 100,000 clones, of which 80% to 95% are seen a single time; under 8.5% belongs to the top ten. Sequencing was performed on CD8+ T cells sorted from blood. The receptors stem from a human donor in good health. CDR3s include the opening cysteine and the closing phenylalanine or tryptophan.

V: TRBV7-6; J: TRBJ1-2; CDR3: CASSLEPTNYGYTF
V: TRBV29-1; J: TRBJ1-2; CDR3: CSDRTGTGDGYTF
V: TRBV6-8; J: TRBJ1-1; CDR3: CASSFTRPAPLTEAFF
V: TRBV7-2; J: TRBJ2-7; CDR3: CASSSTAGTGDEQYF
V: TRBV11-3; J: TRBJ2-3; CDR3: CASSPRETDTQYF
V: TRBV4-1; J: TRBJ2-7; CDR3: CASSQEAGSEQYF
V: TRBV6-6; J: TRBJ2-7; CDR3: CASSYERGETNYEQYF
V: TRBV13; J: TRBJ1-2; CDR3: CASSLPQSTF
V: TRBV2; J: TRBJ2-5; CDR3: CASSSSGLTETQYF
V: TRBV5-6; J: TRBJ1-1; CDR3: CASSLDLAGLNTEAFF